The 9 T cell receptor beta chains in this list originate from one sample, sequenced in a study of blood T cell repertoires in COVID-19. This table comes from immunoSEQ multiplex PCR, and its TCRdb copy is limited to in-frame clones, with some not included. The data show about 220,000 clones, with 82% seen just once and around 3.4% held by the top ten. Sequences were obtained from PBMCs or T cells enriched from blood (not recorded which). The receptors were gathered from an older woman who had recovered from COVID-19.

J is TRBJ2-5 and V is TRBV27; D is unclear. Germline CDR1 is MNHEY and CDR2 is SMNVEV (reference sequence). The CDR3 spans 13 residues. V was pared by 6 bases and J by 1 base, with 9 bases between. Here the CDR3 DNA reads TGTGCCAGCAGCCGACTCCCCCAAGAGACCCAGTACTTC. This gives the protein CASSRLPQETQYF.

The chain recombines TRBV14 with TRBJ2-1; TRBD2 matches at 11 bases. The CDR3 has 17 residues. Germline lookup yields CDR1 SGHDN and CDR2 FVKESK. Losses at the gene ends were 4 bases for V and 3 bases for J; bases not matched to a gene: 8. CDR3 bases: TGTGCCAGCAGCCCCTATACCGGGACTAGCGGCTACAATGAGCAGTTCTTC. Translation gives CASSPYTGTSGYNEQFF.

This clone has just one count. The chain combines TRBV2 with TRBJ2-7; 12 positions match TRBD1. CDR3 length equals 14 residues. CDR1 is SNHLY and CDR2 is FYNNEI in the germline V gene. V lost 6 bases and J lost 6; bases outside the gene matches: 6. The DNA of the CDR3 is TGTGCCAGCAGCGGGACAGGGGGCCTTAGCGAGCAGTACTTC. It is translated as CASSGTGGLSEQYF.

Only a few counts were recorded for this clone. V usage is TRBV5-6 and J usage is TRBJ1-4, with 7 bases lining up with TRBD1. Germline-derived CDR1 and CDR2 are SGHDT and YYEEEE. CDR3 length equals 15 residues. The junction had 4 bases not matched to a gene; V was cut back by 1 base and J by 4 bases. CDR3 sequence (DNA): TGTGCCAGCAGCTTGTCGGGACAGTTTAATGAAAAACTGTTTTTT. Protein: CASSLSGQFNEKLFF. Full variable domain (remainder filled in from reference TRBV5-6 and TRBJ1-4): DAGVTQSPTHLIKTRGQQVTLRCSPKSGHDTVSWYQQALGQGPQFIFQYYEEEERQRGNFPDRFSGHQFPNYSSELNVNALLLGDSALYLCASSLSGQFNEKLFFGSGTQLSVL.

This chain uses TRBV19 with TRBJ2-1; TRBD2 matches at 11 bases. V lost 7 bases, J lost 8 bases, and 7 bases stayed unmatched. The germline CDR1 and CDR2 sequences are LNHDA and SQIVND (reference sequence). The CDR3 has 14 amino acids. The CDR3 bases are TGTGCCAGTACCGTAGCGGGGGGGCCTCATGAGCAGTTCTTC. It codes for CASTVAGGPHEQFF.

This clone was detected only a few times. J is TRBJ2-3 and V is TRBV7-2; D uncertain. The CDR3 has 15 residues. From germline, CDR1 is SGHTA and CDR2 FQGNSA. Trimming stripped 5 bases from V and 0 bases from J, with 12 bases between. The CDR3 region has the DNA TGTGCCAGCAGCCTAGACGCGGTTAGCACAGATACGCAGTATTTT. Amino acid sequence: CASSLDAVSTDTQYF.

This chain joins TRBV5-4 and TRBJ1-1; D possibly corresponds to TRBD1 (5 bases). The ends were cut back, 4 bases at V and 0 bases at J, with 13 bases in the middle. The germline V gene has CDR1 SGHNT and CDR2 YYREEE (reference sequence). CDR3 length equals 15 residues. The CDR3 is CASSMRQTMNTEAFF. The CDR3 DNA is TGTGCCAGCAGCATGCGACAGACAATGAACACTGAAGCTTTCTTT.

The CDR3 spells CASSQVVFIGRAGELFF. CDR3 nucleotides: TGTGCCAGCAGCCAAGTTGTGTTTATCGGGAGGGCCGGGGAGCTGTTTTTT. The rearrangement joins TRBV3-1 (or the pseudogene TRBV3-2) to TRBJ2-2; 8 positions match TRBD2. CDR3 size: 17 residues. Germline V gene data show CDR1 as LGHDT and CDR2 as YNNKEL (reference sequence). V lost 1 base and J lost 6; bases outside the gene matches: 10.

J is TRBJ2-7 and V is TRBV19, with 8 bases aligning to TRBD1. The V gene's germline CDR1 is LNHDA and CDR2 SQIVND (reference sequence). The V segment lost 8 bases and the J segment 6 bases; nucleotides outside the gene matches: 9. This CDR3 contains 13 residues. The CDR3 bases are TGTGCCAGTTCCAAGGACAGGGCGGGCGAGCAGTACTTC. It codes for CASSKDRAGEQYF.